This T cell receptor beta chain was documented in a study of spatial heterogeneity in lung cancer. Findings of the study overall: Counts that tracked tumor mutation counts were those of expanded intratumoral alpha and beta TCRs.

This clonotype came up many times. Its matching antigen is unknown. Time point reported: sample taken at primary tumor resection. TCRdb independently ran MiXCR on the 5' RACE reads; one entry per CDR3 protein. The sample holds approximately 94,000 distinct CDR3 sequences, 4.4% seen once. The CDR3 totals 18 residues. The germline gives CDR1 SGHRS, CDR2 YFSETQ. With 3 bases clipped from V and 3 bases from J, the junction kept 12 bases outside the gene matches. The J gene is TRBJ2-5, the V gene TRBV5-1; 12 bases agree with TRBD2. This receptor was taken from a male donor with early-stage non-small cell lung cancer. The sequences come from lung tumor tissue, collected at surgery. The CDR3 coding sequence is TGCGCCAGCAGCTCTAGCGGACTAGCGGGACTAGAGGAAGAGACCCAGTACTTC. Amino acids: CASSSSGLAGLEEETQYF.